This T cell receptor (beta chain) was sequenced for a study of T cell responses to AZD1222 COVID-19 vaccine. Study outcomes and limitations: After the peak T cell response, and only then, were repertoires sampled. In a largely white British group with more females than males, clonal diversity was possibly underestimated.

CDR3 length equals 16 residues. The germline gives CDR1 MNHEY, CDR2 SMNVEV (reference sequence). V was clipped by 1 base and J by 3 bases; unmatched bases: 5. Concerning this clone: The antigen remains undetermined.

The protocol was immunoSEQ multiplex PCR, while the TCRdb copy is restricted to in-frame clones and leaves out a portion. The sample lists 250,000 to 300,000 clones, 90% to 95% occurring once. Sequenced here: peripheral blood, sampled 28 days after the second AZD1222 dose. V is TRBV27 and J is TRBJ1-2, with 10 bases matching TRBD1. The sequence derives from an adult who received the AZD1222 COVID-19 vaccine. As DNA, the CDR3 is TGTGCCAGCAGTTTATTATCGGACAGGGGGGACTATGGCTACACCTTC. Its translation is CASSLLSDRGDYGYTF.